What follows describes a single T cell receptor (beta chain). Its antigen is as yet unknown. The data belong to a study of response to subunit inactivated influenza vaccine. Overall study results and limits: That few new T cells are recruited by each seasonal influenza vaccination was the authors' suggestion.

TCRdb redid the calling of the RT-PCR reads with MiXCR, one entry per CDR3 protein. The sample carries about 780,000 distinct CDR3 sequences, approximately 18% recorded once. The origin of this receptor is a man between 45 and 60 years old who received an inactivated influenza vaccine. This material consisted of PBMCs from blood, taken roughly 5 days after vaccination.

The CDR3 reads CASRETGGTGELFF. In DNA, the CDR3 is TGCGCCAGCAGGGAGACAGGGGGCACCGGGGAGCTGTTTTTT. The chain uses TRBV5-1 and TRBJ2-2; 9 bases map to TRBD1. The CDR3 covers 14 residues. Germline V CDR1 and CDR2: SGHRS, YFSETQ. The trim removed 5 bases at V and 4 bases at J, leaving 3 bases unmatched.